One sample yielded the 5 T cell receptor beta chains listed below, sequenced in a study of blood T cell repertoires in COVID-19. Some clones are missing from TCRdb's copy, which holds only in-frame ones; the method was immunoSEQ multiplex PCR. This sample has 410,000 or so clones; 70% to 90% occur once, and the top ten carry roughly 1.5%. The specimen was peripheral blood. Every receptor here comes from a woman in her thirties or forties with COVID-19, enrolled during active disease.

This chain uses TRBV5-6 with TRBJ1-1, with D perhaps TRBD1 (5 bases). CDR3 size: 13 residues. The V gene lost 0 bases and the J gene lost 7 bases, with 10 bases spanning the gap. Germline values: CDR1 SGHDT, CDR2 YYEEEE. In DNA form, the CDR3 reads TGTGCCAGCAGCTTGGGTCGTAGGGGTGAAGCTTTCTTT. It translates to CASSLGRRGEAFF.

The V and J genes are TRBV9 and TRBJ2-1; 10 nucleotides match TRBD2. V shed 0 bases and J 7 bases; nucleotides not matched to a gene: 10. Per the germline V gene, CDR1 is SGDLS and CDR2 is YYNGEE. The CDR3 totals 17 residues. This chain's CDR3 is CASSVDLLAGVKNEQFF. The CDR3 DNA follows: TGTGCCAGCAGCGTAGACCTCCTAGCGGGAGTGAAAAATGAGCAGTTCTTC.

In DNA form, the CDR3 reads TGTGCCAGCAGCCGGAGTCGTCGGCAAGAGACCCAGTACTTC. Translated: CASSRSRRQETQYF. The V gene is TRBV11-2, the J gene TRBJ2-5; D uncertain. With 5 bases removed from V and 2 bases from J, the gap between germline ends came to 12 bases. CDR1 SGHAT and CDR2 FQNNGV come from the germline V gene. The CDR3 spans 14 residues.

The chain is built from TRBV7-2 and TRBJ2-1; D is unresolved. Trimming took off 3 bases at V and 8 bases at J, with 11 bases between the two ends. This CDR3 region has 13 residues. CDR1 SGHTA and CDR2 FQGNSA come from the germline V gene. The CDR3 coding sequence is TGTGCCAGCAGCTTCCAGGTGGCAGATGAGCAGTTCTTC. Translated, it gives CASSFQVADEQFF.

The sample holds one count of this clone. The gene calls are TRBV6-2 or TRBV6-3 and TRBJ2-7; 9 bases fit TRBD1. The germline CDR1 and CDR2 sequences are MNHEY and SVGEGT. The CDR3 contains 14 residues. J lost 4 bases, V lost 5 bases, and 6 bases had no gene match. As DNA, the CDR3 is TGTGCCAGCAGTGGGGACAGGGTTCGGTACGAGCAGTACTTC. Protein product: CASSGDRVRYEQYF.